This T cell receptor beta chain appears in the sequencing data of a study of cytomegalovirus exposure and HLA in healthy donors. The trim removed 3 bases at V and 1 base at J, leaving 4 bases unmatched. The germline V gene encodes CDR1 LGHNA and CDR2 YNFKEQ. The CDR3 is 18 residues long. 60 Vbeta and 13 Jbeta primers were used in PCR. Assay: immunoSEQ multiplex PCR; the TCRdb copy retains only in-frame clones and omits some. Of 150,000 to 200,000 clones in the sample, around 77% are singletons; the top ten hold around 2.5%. Sample: PBMCs. The source of this sequence is a man between 60 and 75 years old in good health and CMV-seronegative. The rearrangement joins TRBV4-2 to TRBJ2-2; 14 nucleotides match TRBD2. The CDR3 DNA reads TGTGCCAGCAGCCAGGGACTAGCGGGAGTAGGGAACACCGGGGAGCTGTTTTTT. Translated, it gives CASSQGLAGVGNTGELFF.